The 9 T cell receptor beta chains given below trace back to one sample, sequenced in a study of cytomegalovirus exposure and HLA in healthy donors. The PCR ran on 60 Vbeta and 13 Jbeta primers. Generated by immunoSEQ multiplex PCR, the TCRdb table keeps only in-frame clones and is missing some. There are about 190,000 clones in the sample; about 80% occur only once, and under 0.85% lies in the top ten. Sample: PBMCs. Every receptor here comes from a boy younger than 18 in good health and CMV-seronegative.

CDR3 amino acids: CASPEWEGGTYEQYF. CDR3 sequence (DNA): TGTGCCAGCCCCGAGTGGGAAGGGGGAACCTACGAGCAGTACTTC. This chain uses TRBV21-1 with TRBJ2-7; TRBD1, the table's D call, was not compared with the DNA. TRBV21-1 is a pseudogene. The CDR3 loop spans 15 amino acids.

This chain connects TRBV6-1 to TRBJ1-1; perhaps TRBD1 as D (5 bases). The V end was cut by 3 bases, the J end by 0 bases, with 8 bases between. Germline CDR1 reads MNHNS; CDR2 reads SASEGT. The CDR3 is made up of 14 amino acids. This CDR3 reads CASSDRGLNTEAFF. The CDR3 bases are TGTGCCAGCAGTGATAGGGGATTGAACACTGAAGCTTTCTTT.

The chain uses TRBV30 and TRBJ2-3; 7 bases agree with TRBD2. Trimming at V came to 4 bases and at J to 4 bases, leaving 5 bases not matched to a gene. Per the germline V gene, CDR1 is GTSNPN and CDR2 is SVGIG (reference sequence). This CDR3 is 13 amino acids long. CDR3 nucleotides: TGTGCCTGGACCAGCGGGAACCCAGATACGCAGTATTTT. Its protein is CAWTSGNPDTQYF.

The chain couples TRBV7-2 to TRBJ1-1; 8 positions match TRBD1. V shed 4 bases, J shed 4 bases, and the junction held 2 bases outside the gene matches. The CDR3 spans 13 residues. Germline CDR1 reads SGHTA; CDR2 reads FQGNSA. CDR3 amino acids: CASSWDRSTEAFF. As DNA, the CDR3 is TGTGCCAGCAGCTGGGACAGGTCCACTGAAGCTTTCTTT.

This clone was observed a handful of times. The rearrangement links TRBV30 to TRBJ1-2; D might be TRBD1 (6 bases). Germline V gene data show CDR1 as GTSNPN and CDR2 as SVGIG (reference sequence). This CDR3 has 14 amino acids. Trimming removed 2 bases at V and 8 bases at J, with 18 bases between. CDR3 DNA sequence: TGTGCCTGGAGTACGGACAGCCTCGGCTCCGGCTACACCTTC. Translation: CAWSTDSLGSGYTF.

The rearrangement uses TRBV4-1 and TRBJ2-2, with D possibly matching TRBD2 (5 bases). Germline V gene lookup returns CDR1 MGHRA and CDR2 YSYEKL. This CDR3 is 17 amino acids long. V lost 0 bases to trimming and J lost 4 bases, with 15 bases between them. CDR3 DNA sequence: TGCGCCAGCAGCCAAGAGACCGAGGGCCGGGGCACCGGGGAGCTGTTTTTT. It yields the protein CASSQETEGRGTGELFF.

This chain connects TRBV6-6 to TRBJ1-3; 8 bases fit TRBD1. The J call is uncertain, as TRBJ2-2 better fits the DNA end. The CDR3 has 13 amino acids. CDR1 is MNHNY, CDR2 SVGAGI, per germline (reference sequence). The CDR3: CASIDRGTGELFF. The CDR3 nucleotides read TGTGCCAGCATTGACAGGGGCACCGGGGAGCTGTTTTTT.

The chain is built from TRBV6-5 and TRBJ2-5; 11 bases are a match to TRBD2. CDR3 length: 15 residues. Germline V gene data show CDR1 as MNHEY and CDR2 as SVGAGI. V lost 4 bases, J lost 5 bases, and 6 bases stayed unmatched. Here the CDR3 DNA reads TGTGCCAGCAGTTCAGGGTGGACTAGCGGGGAGACCCAGTACTTC. As protein: CASSSGWTSGETQYF.

This chain links TRBV19 with TRBJ2-7, with 9 bases identical to TRBD1. V shed 10 bases and J 1 base; nucleotides not matched to a gene: 8. CDR3 length: 14 residues. Germline V gene data show CDR1 as LNHDA and CDR2 as SQIVND (reference sequence). CDR3 sequence (DNA): TGTGCCACCCGGATGGGACAGGGATCCTACGAGCAGTACTTC. Translated, it gives CATRMGQGSYEQYF.